The 32 T cell receptor beta chains below all came from one sample that was sequenced in a study of T cell responses to AZD1222 COVID-19 vaccine. Produced via immunoSEQ multiplex PCR; TCRdb's table is partial and in-frame only. Of 150,000 or so clones listed, approximately 88% were seen once; the top ten hold over 12%. Sequenced material: peripheral blood, taken on day 0 of AZD1222 vaccination. These receptors all come from an adult in good health.

The gene calls are TRBV21-1 and TRBJ1-1; the table's D call, TRBD1, was not checked against the DNA. TRBV21-1 is a listed pseudogene. CDR3 length: 14 amino acids. As DNA, the CDR3 is TGTGCCAGCAGCAAAGTCTGCAGGAACACTGAAGCTTTCTTT. Translation: CASSKVCRNTEAFF.

V usage is TRBV19 and J usage is TRBJ1-5; D gene uncertain. CDR1 is LNHDA and CDR2 is SQIVND in the germline V gene (reference sequence). The CDR3 is made up of 13 amino acids. V was pared by 3 bases and J by 6 bases, with 9 bases between. CDR3 in amino acids: CASSILEGQPQHF. The CDR3 nucleotides are TGTGCCAGTAGTATCTTAGAGGGTCAGCCCCAGCATTTT.

The J gene is TRBJ2-7, the V gene TRBV5-4; 12 bases agree with TRBD2. This CDR3 has 15 residues. Germline CDR1 and CDR2: SGHNT and YYREEE (reference sequence). Unmatched junction bases numbered 0, after V lost 0 bases and J lost 2 bases. For the CDR3, the DNA is TGTGCCAGCAGCTTGGGGACTAGCGGGGCCTACGAGCAGTACTTC. It is translated as CASSLGTSGAYEQYF. Complete variable domain (other parts from reference TRBV5-4 and TRBJ2-7): ETGVTQSPTHLIKTRGQQVTLRCSSQSGHNTVSWYQQALGQGPQFIFQYYREEENGRGNFPPRFSGLQFPNYSSELNVNALELDDSALYLCASSLGTSGAYEQYFGPGTRLTVT.

The rearrangement joins TRBV5-1 to TRBJ1-4; tentatively, D is TRBD1 (6 bases). CDR1 SGHRS and CDR2 YFSETQ come from the germline V gene. This CDR3 has 14 residues. The V end was cut by 0 bases, the J end by 6 bases, with 9 bases between. The CDR3 DNA sequence: TGCGCCAGCAGCTTGGGACAGGTTGATGAAAAACTGTTTTTT. Protein product: CASSLGQVDEKLFF.

The J gene is TRBJ1-1, the V gene TRBV6-4; D not resolved. This CDR3 spans 15 amino acids. V was pared by 0 bases and J by 1 base, with 9 bases between. The V gene's germline CDR1 is MRHNA and CDR2 SNTAGT. This CDR3 is CASSDSKGGNTEAFF. The CDR3, as DNA: TGTGCCAGCAGTGACTCGAAGGGCGGGAACACTGAAGCTTTCTTT.

This sequence joins TRBV4-2 and TRBJ1-1; TRBD1 agrees at 7 bases. CDR3 length equals 15 residues. Germline V gives CDR1 LGHNA, CDR2 YNFKEQ. With 2 bases clipped from V and 0 bases from J, the junction kept 3 bases outside the gene matches. Written as DNA, the CDR3 is TGTGCCAGCAGCCAACTCGGGACAGTGAACACTGAAGCTTTCTTT. Translation: CASSQLGTVNTEAFF.

The chain carries TRBV28 and TRBJ1-3, with TRBD1 as a possible D gene (6 bases). This CDR3 is 14 amino acids long. The germline CDR1 and CDR2 sequences are MDHEN and SYDVKM. V was trimmed by 5 bases and J by 2 bases, leaving 10 bases between them. The CDR3 here is CASSQGNPGNTIYF. The CDR3, as DNA: TGTGCCAGCAGTCAGGGGAACCCTGGAAACACCATATATTTT.

V is TRBV5-1 and J is TRBJ1-6; no clear D. The V end lost 2 bases, the J end lost 6 bases, and 6 bases lay between the germline ends. The CDR3 length is 13 residues. The germline V gene has CDR1 SGHRS and CDR2 YFSETQ. The DNA for the CDR3 is TGCGCCAGCAGCTTCGAGGCTAATTCACCCCTCCACTTT. Amino acids: CASSFEANSPLHF.

The rearrangement joins TRBV7-9 to TRBJ1-6; 8 positions agree with TRBD1. The CDR3 runs to 15 residues. The germline CDR1 and CDR2 sequences are SEHNR and FQNEAQ (reference sequence). The ends lost 3 bases at V and 9 bases at J; junction bases unmatched: 7. CDR3 sequence reads: CASSLSGTGSSPLHF. Here the CDR3 DNA reads TGTGCCAGCAGCTTGTCCGGGACAGGCAGTTCACCCCTCCACTTT. The full variable domain, rest sourced from reference TRBV7-9 and TRBJ1-6, is DTGVSQNPRHKITKRGQNVTFRCDPISEHNRLYWYRQTLGQGPEFLTYFQNEAQLEKSRLLSDRFSAERPKGSFSTLEIQRTEQGDSAMYLCASSLSGTGSSPLHFGNGTRLTVT.

V and J are TRBV5-4 and TRBJ1-1; D is undetermined. This CDR3 region has 14 residues. Germline CDR1 and CDR2: SGHNT and YYREEE (reference sequence). Trimming stripped 5 bases from V and 3 bases from J, with 14 bases between. CDR3 bases: TGTGCCAGCAGGAAAGAGATCGTGGACACTGAAGCTTTCTTT. Amino acid sequence: CASRKEIVDTEAFF.

This clone was found a few times. The chain is built from TRBV7-3 and TRBJ2-3, with TRBD1 matching over 7 bases. After removal of 6 bases from V and 4 bases from J, the junction contained 13 bases not matched to a gene. Looked up from germline, CDR1 is SGHTA and CDR2 is FQGTGA. The CDR3 spans 16 residues. This CDR3 is CASRSTGDGAADTQYF. The DNA of the CDR3 is TGTGCCAGCAGATCAACAGGGGATGGTGCGGCAGATACGCAGTATTTT.

The genes are TRBV14 and TRBJ1-2, with 7 positions matching TRBD1. This CDR3 is built from 14 residues. V was clipped by 3 bases and J by 3 bases; unmatched bases: 4. CDR1 SGHDN and CDR2 FVKESK come from the germline V gene. DNA of the CDR3: TGTGCCAGCAGCCAGACGGGACAGCACTATGGCTACACCTTC. Its protein is CASSQTGQHYGYTF.

A word on this clone: The sample carries other DNA sequences with the same CDR3. The chain uses TRBV5-1 and TRBJ1-1; 8 bases align to TRBD1. Trimming at V came to 0 bases and at J to 5 bases, leaving 6 bases not matched to a gene. The CDR3 runs 15 residues. Looked up from germline, CDR1 is SGHRS and CDR2 is YFSETQ. The CDR3 DNA follows: TGCGCCAGCAGCTTGGGAGACAGGGGACGTACTGAAGCTTTCTTT. It translates to CASSLGDRGRTEAFF. Together with reference TRBV5-1 and TRBJ1-1, the CDR3 gives the full variable domain: KAGVTQTPRYLIKTRGQQVTLSCSPISGHRSVSWYQQTPGQGLQFLFEYFSETQRNKGNFPGRFSGRQFSNSRSEMNVSTLELGDSALYLCASSLGDRGRTEAFFGQGTRLTVV.

The V and J genes are TRBV28 and TRBJ2-7; the match to TRBD1 covers 8 bases. CDR3 size: 16 residues. CDR1 is MDHEN and CDR2 is SYDVKM in the germline V gene. The trim removed 2 bases at V and 5 bases at J, leaving 11 bases unmatched. CDR3 amino acids: CASSLITSGTGNEQYF. DNA for the CDR3: TGTGCCAGCAGTTTAATAACCTCCGGGACAGGTAACGAGCAGTACTTC.

The rearrangement joins TRBV5-4 to TRBJ1-2; D unresolved. Trimming stripped 2 bases from V and 8 bases from J, with 16 bases between. The CDR3 is 14 amino acids. Germline V CDR1 and CDR2: SGHNT, YYREEE (reference sequence). Written as DNA, the CDR3 is TGTGCCAGCAGCTTCGGGCGGATCGTTGAAGGCTACACCTTC. It codes for CASSFGRIVEGYTF.

The chain has TRBV6-5 and TRBJ2-7; D is perhaps TRBD1 (5 bases). V dropped 0 bases and J dropped 5 bases, with 14 bases sitting between them. CDR3 length: 15 amino acids. Germline V gene sequence: CDR1 MNHEY, CDR2 SVGAGI. CDR3 DNA: TGTGCCAGCAGTTACTCGAGGTCCAGGGTGAACGAGCAGTACTTC. As protein: CASSYSRSRVNEQYF.

J is TRBJ2-2 and V is TRBV6-4, with 10 bases matching TRBD1. From germline, CDR1 is MRHNA and CDR2 SNTAGT. This CDR3 has 14 amino acids. Unmatched junction bases numbered 3, after V lost 6 bases and J lost 5 bases. CDR3 residues: CASSGGQGTGELFF. In DNA form, the CDR3 reads TGTGCCAGCAGCGGGGGACAGGGGACCGGGGAGCTGTTTTTT.

The V gene is TRBV12-3 or TRBV12-4, the J gene TRBJ2-1; the D call may be TRBD1 or TRBD2 (5 bases each). V lost 3 bases to trimming and J lost 13 bases, with 13 bases between them. CDR3 length equals 12 residues. CDR3: CASSLGEGGQFF. In DNA, the CDR3 is TGTGCCAGCAGTTTGGGGGAAGGCGGCCAGTTCTTC.

The chain links TRBV7-8 to TRBJ2-2, with 12 bases fitting TRBD2. The J segment lost 5 bases and the V segment lost 5 bases, leaving 12 bases of the junction unmatched. The CDR3 covers 18 residues. Germline V gene lookup returns CDR1 SGHVS and CDR2 FQNEAQ. In DNA form, the CDR3 reads TGTGCCAGCAGCCACCCAACTAGCGGGGGGCCGGGGACCGGGGAGCTGTTTTTT. This sequence encodes CASSHPTSGGPGTGELFF.

The rearrangement links TRBV3-1 (or the pseudogene TRBV3-2) to TRBJ2-7; D call uncertain. Germline CDR1 reads LGHDT; CDR2 reads YNNKEL (reference sequence). This CDR3 has 14 residues. V was cut by 1 base and J by 3 bases, with 10 bases left in between. The chain's CDR3 is CASSQGEQLYEQYF. The CDR3 nucleotides read TGTGCCAGCAGCCAAGGAGAGCAACTCTACGAGCAGTACTTC.

The V call is TRBV7-2, the J call TRBJ1-3; D is perhaps TRBD1 (6 bases). Germline CDR1 SGHTA, CDR2 FQGNSA. CDR3 length: 13 amino acids. Trimming cost V 8 bases and J 0 bases, with 8 bases left between them. CDR3 residues: CASGTNSGNTIYF. CDR3 nucleotide sequence: TGTGCCAGCGGGACAAACTCTGGAAACACCATATATTTT.

V is TRBV7-2 and J is TRBJ1-4, with TRBD1 as a possible D gene (6 bases). The CDR3 extends over 15 amino acids. CDR1 is SGHTA, CDR2 FQGNSA, per germline. With 4 bases removed from V and 7 bases from J, the gap between germline ends came to 16 bases. The CDR3: CASSWGAGAGEKLFF. The CDR3 nucleotides read TGTGCCAGCAGCTGGGGGGCAGGGGCGGGTGAAAAACTGTTTTTT.

In this sample, this clone turned up once. J is TRBJ2-1 and V is TRBV9; D might be TRBD1 (6 bases). This CDR3 region has 12 residues. Trimming shortened V by 6 bases and J by 13 bases, and 17 bases separated the two germline ends. Looked up from germline, CDR1 is SGDLS and CDR2 is YYNGEE. The CDR3 nucleotides read TGTGCCAGCACCAAACCAGGGGACCCACAGTTCTTC. It yields the protein CASTKPGDPQFF.

The CDR3 region has the DNA TGTGCCATCAGTGAGAGGGTCGACACTGAAGCTTTCTTT. It codes for CAISERVDTEAFF. The rearrangement uses TRBV10-3 and TRBJ1-1; D gene unclear. The ends were cut back, 2 bases at V and 3 bases at J, with 7 bases in the middle. The CDR3 totals 13 residues. CDR1 and CDR2 (germline): ENHRY, SYGVKD.

This clone appeared a single time. The chain carries TRBV6-2 or TRBV6-3 and TRBJ1-5; weak D call: TRBD1 (6 bases). Germline V lookup: CDR1 MNHEY, CDR2 SVGEGT. The V end lost 6 bases, the J end lost 6 bases, and 21 bases lay between the germline ends. The CDR3 spans 16 residues. The CDR3 spells CASSSLVGGRSQPQHF. The DNA of the CDR3 is TGTGCCAGCAGCTCTCTGGTGGGGGGGCGAAGTCAGCCCCAGCATTTT.

In this sample, this clone turned up once. The V and J genes are TRBV20-1 and TRBJ2-7; the match to TRBD1 covers 8 bases. Germline loops: CDR1 DFQATT, CDR2 SNEGSKA (reference sequence). V lost 7 bases, J lost 6 bases, and 5 bases stayed unmatched. The CDR3 runs to 11 residues. CDR3 sequence reads: CSERTGFEQYF. CDR3 nucleotides: TGCAGTGAACGGACAGGGTTCGAGCAGTACTTC.

The V call is TRBV16, the J call TRBJ1-4; 8 bases are shared with TRBD1. V shed 0 bases and J 5 bases; nucleotides not matched to a gene: 8. Germline CDR1 reads KGHSY; CDR2 reads FQNENV. The CDR3 is made up of 17 amino acids. This CDR3 is CASSQSAGRGRNEKLFF. For the CDR3, the DNA is TGTGCCAGCAGCCAATCTGCCGGCAGGGGGCGGAATGAAAAACTGTTTTTT.

V and J are TRBV5-1 and TRBJ2-2; tentatively, D is TRBD2 (6 bases). Germline assignment: CDR1 SGHRS and CDR2 YFSETQ. The V gene lost 0 bases and the J gene lost 0 bases, with 12 bases spanning the gap. The CDR3 spans 17 residues. The CDR3 DNA follows: TGCGCCAGCAGCTTGGCCGCGGGGCCCCCGAACACCGGGGAGCTGTTTTTT. Translating it yields CASSLAAGPPNTGELFF. The full variable domain, its missing parts supplied by reference TRBV5-1 and TRBJ2-2, is KAGVTQTPRYLIKTRGQQVTLSCSPISGHRSVSWYQQTPGQGLQFLFEYFSETQRNKGNFPGRFSGRQFSNSRSEMNVSTLELGDSALYLCASSLAAGPPNTGELFFGEGSRLTVL.

The V and J genes are TRBV4-2 and TRBJ1-2; 12 bases agree with TRBD1. The CDR3 extends over 17 amino acids. Losses at the gene ends were 3 bases for V and 7 bases for J; bases not matched to a gene: 12. Germline V gene data show CDR1 as LGHNA and CDR2 as YNFKEQ. CDR3 sequence reads: CASSQQPGGTGGGGYTF. CDR3 nucleotide sequence: TGTGCCAGCAGCCAGCAACCGGGAGGGACAGGGGGCGGTGGCTACACCTTC.

The V call is TRBV2, the J call TRBJ1-4; D uncertain. Trimming removed 4 bases from V and 5 bases from J, with 14 bases in between. Germline CDR1 and CDR2: SNHLY and FYNNEI. The CDR3 is 15 residues long. CDR3 in DNA: TGTGCCAGCAGTGCTACGCTAAACCTAAATGAAAAACTGTTTTTT. Its protein is CASSATLNLNEKLFF.

As to this clone: Other DNA sequences within the sample encode an identical CDR3. This chain connects TRBV5-1 to TRBJ1-1; D call uncertain. Germline CDR1 reads SGHRS; CDR2 reads YFSETQ. Trimming took off 0 bases at V and 0 bases at J, with 6 bases between the two ends. CDR3 length equals 14 residues. The CDR3 DNA reads TGCGCCAGCAGCTTGGGCCCCCTGAACACTGAAGCTTTCTTT. This translates into CASSLGPLNTEAFF.

V and J are TRBV27 and TRBJ2-7; 9 bases are a match to TRBD2. The V gene's germline CDR1 is MNHEY and CDR2 SMNVEV (reference sequence). V shed 6 bases, J shed 5 bases, and the junction held 14 bases outside the gene matches. The CDR3 is made up of 16 amino acids. The CDR3 protein is CASSPRVSGGSHEQYF. The CDR3 DNA reads TGTGCCAGCAGCCCGAGGGTGAGCGGGGGGTCCCACGAGCAGTACTTC.